This TCR gamma chain was identified in a study of gamma-delta chains in newborns, infants, children. TCRdb processed the reads again with the CATT caller. Found here are around 1,000 gamma-chain clones, roughly 49% of them singletons; the top ten hold roughly 23%. V was clipped by 0 bases and J by 9 bases; unmatched bases: 8. Germline V CDR1 and CDR2: GITISATS, ISYDGTV (reference sequence). The length of the CDR3 is 17 residues. The specimen was blood. This chain joins TRGV9 and TRGJP. This receptor was taken from a child who was a newborn, infant or young child, either healthy, febrile or measles-vaccinated (not recorded which). CDR3 in DNA: TGTGCCTTGTGGGAGGTGCAAGAGCCGTTGGGCAAAAAAATCAAGGTATTT. It specifies CALWEVQEPLGKKIKVF.